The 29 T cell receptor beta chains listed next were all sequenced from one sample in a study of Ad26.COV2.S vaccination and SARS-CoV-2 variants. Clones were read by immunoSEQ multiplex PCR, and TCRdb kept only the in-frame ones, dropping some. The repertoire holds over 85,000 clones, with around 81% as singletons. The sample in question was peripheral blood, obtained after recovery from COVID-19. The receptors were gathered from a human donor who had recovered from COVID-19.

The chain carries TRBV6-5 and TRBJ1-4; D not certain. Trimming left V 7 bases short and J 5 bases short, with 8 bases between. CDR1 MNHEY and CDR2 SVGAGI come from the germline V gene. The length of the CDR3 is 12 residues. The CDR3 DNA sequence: TGTGCCAGCACCACTGGGAATGAAAAACTGTTTTTT. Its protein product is CASTTGNEKLFF.

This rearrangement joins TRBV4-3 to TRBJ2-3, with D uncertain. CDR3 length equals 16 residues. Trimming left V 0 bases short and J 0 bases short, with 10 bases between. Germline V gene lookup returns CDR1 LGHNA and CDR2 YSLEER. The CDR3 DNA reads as TGCGCCAGCAGCCAAGAGGAGTACACTAGCACAGATACGCAGTATTTT. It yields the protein CASSQEEYTSTDTQYF.

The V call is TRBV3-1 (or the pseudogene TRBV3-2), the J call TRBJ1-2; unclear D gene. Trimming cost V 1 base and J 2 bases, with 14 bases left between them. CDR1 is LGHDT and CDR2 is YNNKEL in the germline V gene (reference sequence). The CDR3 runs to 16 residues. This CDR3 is CASSQALGKENYGYTF. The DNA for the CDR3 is TGTGCCAGCAGCCAAGCCTTGGGCAAGGAAAACTATGGCTACACCTTC.

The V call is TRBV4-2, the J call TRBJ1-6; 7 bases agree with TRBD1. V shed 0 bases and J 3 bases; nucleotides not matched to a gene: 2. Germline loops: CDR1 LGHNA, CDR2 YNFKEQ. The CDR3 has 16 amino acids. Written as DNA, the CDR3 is TGTGCCAGCAGCCAAGAGAGGACAGGCTATAATTCACCCCTCCACTTT. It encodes CASSQERTGYNSPLHF.

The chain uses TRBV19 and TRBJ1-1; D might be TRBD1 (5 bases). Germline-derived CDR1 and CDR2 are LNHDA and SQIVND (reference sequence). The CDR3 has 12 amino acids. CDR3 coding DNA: TGTGCTTCTATGGGACTGAACACTGAAGCTTTCTTT. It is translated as CASMGLNTEAFF.

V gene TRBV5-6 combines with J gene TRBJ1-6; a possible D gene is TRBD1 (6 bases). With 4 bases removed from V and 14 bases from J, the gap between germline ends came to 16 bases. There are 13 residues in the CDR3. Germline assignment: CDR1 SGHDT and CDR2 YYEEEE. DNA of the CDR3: TGTGCCAGCAGCAGCGAACAGGGTTTCACCCTCCACTTT. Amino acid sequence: CASSSEQGFTLHF. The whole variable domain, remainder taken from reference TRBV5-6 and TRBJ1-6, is DAGVTQSPTHLIKTRGQQVTLRCSPKSGHDTVSWYQQALGQGPQFIFQYYEEEERQRGNFPDRFSGHQFPNYSSELNVNALLLGDSALYLCASSSEQGFTLHFGNGTRLTVT.

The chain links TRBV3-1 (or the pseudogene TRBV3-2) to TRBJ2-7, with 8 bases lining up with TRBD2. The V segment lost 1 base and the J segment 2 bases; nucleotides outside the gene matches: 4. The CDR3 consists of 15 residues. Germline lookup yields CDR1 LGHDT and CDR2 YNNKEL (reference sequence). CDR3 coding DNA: TGTGCCAGCAGCCAAGCAGCGGGGGATACCTACGAGCAGTACTTC. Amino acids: CASSQAAGDTYEQYF.

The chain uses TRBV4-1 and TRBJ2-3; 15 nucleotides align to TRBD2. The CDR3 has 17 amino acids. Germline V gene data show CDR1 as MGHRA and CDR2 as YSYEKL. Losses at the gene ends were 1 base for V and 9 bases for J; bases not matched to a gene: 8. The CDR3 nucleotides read TGCGCCAGCAGCCAAGGGACTAGCGGGGGGGTCCGGAAAACGCAGTATTTT. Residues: CASSQGTSGGVRKTQYF.

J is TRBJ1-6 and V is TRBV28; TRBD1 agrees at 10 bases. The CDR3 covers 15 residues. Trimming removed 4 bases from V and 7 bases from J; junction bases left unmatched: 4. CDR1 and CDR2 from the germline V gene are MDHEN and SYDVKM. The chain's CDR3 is CASSSGQGLNSPLHF. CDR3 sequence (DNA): TGTGCCAGCAGTTCGGGACAGGGGTTAAATTCACCCCTCCACTTT.

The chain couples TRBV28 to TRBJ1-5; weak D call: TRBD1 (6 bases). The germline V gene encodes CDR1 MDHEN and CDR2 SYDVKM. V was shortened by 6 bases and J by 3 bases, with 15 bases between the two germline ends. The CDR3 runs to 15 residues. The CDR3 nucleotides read TGTGCCAGCAGCCTCCTGCGGGGGGCCAATCAGCCCCAGCATTTT. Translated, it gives CASSLLRGANQPQHF.

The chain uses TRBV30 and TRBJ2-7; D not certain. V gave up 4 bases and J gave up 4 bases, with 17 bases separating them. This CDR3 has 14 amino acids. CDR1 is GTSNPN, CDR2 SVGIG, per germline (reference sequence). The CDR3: CAWTFGDPSYEQYF. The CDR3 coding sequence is TGTGCCTGGACCTTCGGAGACCCCTCGTACGAGCAGTACTTC.

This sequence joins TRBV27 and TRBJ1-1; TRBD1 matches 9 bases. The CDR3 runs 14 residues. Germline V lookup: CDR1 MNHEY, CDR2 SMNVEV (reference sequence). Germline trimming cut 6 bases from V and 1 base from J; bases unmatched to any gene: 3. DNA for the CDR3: TGTGCCAGCAGATCGGACAGGGGGAACACTGAAGCTTTCTTT. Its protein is CASRSDRGNTEAFF.

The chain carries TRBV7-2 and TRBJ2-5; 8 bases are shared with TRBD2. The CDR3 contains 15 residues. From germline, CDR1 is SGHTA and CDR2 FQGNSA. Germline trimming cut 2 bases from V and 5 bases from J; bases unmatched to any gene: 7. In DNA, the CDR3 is TGTGCCAGCAGCTTACCGACGGGGGGGCACGAGACCCAGTACTTC. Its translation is CASSLPTGGHETQYF. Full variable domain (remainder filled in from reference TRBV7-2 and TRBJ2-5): GAGVSQSPSNKVTEKGKDVELRCDPISGHTALYWYRQSLGQGLEFLIYFQGNSAPDKSGLPSDRFSAERTGGSVSTLTIQRTQQEDSAVYLCASSLPTGGHETQYFGPGTRLLVL.

In DNA, the CDR3 is TGTGCCAGCAGCCCAAGACAGAGCGGGGCCGCCGAGCAGTACTTC. Encoded protein: CASSPRQSGAAEQYF. V gene TRBV11-2 combines with J gene TRBJ2-7; 7 bases align to TRBD2. CDR3 length equals 15 residues. V dropped 5 bases and J dropped 6; count of bases not matched to a gene: 13. The V gene's germline CDR1 is SGHAT and CDR2 FQNNGV.

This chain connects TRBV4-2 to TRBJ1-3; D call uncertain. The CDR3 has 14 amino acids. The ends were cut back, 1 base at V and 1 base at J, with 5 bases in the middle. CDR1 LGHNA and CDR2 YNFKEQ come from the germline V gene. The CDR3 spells CASSQGPSGNTIYF. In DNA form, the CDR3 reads TGTGCCAGCAGCCAAGGACCTTCTGGAAACACCATATATTTT.

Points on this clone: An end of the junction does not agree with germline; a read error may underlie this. The CDR3: CASRYSIDYQNTEAFF. CDR3 nucleotides: TGTGCCAGCAGGTACTCAATTGATTATCAGAACACTGAAGCTTTCTTT. The rearrangement uses TRBV6-5 and TRBJ1-1; no clear D. This CDR3 region has 16 residues. Germline loops: CDR1 MNHEY, CDR2 SVGAGI.

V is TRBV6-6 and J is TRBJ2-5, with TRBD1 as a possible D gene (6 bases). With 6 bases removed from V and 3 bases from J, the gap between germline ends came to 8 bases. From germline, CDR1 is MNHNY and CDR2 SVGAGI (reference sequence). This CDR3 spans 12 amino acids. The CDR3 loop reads CASRDREETQYF. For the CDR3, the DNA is TGTGCCAGCAGGGACAGAGAAGAGACCCAGTACTTC.

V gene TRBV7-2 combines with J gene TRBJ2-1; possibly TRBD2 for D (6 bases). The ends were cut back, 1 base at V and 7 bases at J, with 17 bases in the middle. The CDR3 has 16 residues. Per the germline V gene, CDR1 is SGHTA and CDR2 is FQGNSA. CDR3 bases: TGTGCCAGCAGCTTAGTTCAGCGGGTGGATGTAAATGAGCAGTTCTTC. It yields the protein CASSLVQRVDVNEQFF.

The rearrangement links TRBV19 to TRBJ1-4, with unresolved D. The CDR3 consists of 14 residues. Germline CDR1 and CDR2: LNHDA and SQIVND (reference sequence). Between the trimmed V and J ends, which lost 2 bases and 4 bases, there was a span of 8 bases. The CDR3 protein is CASSIFDLNEKLFF. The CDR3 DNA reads TGTGCCAGTAGTATATTTGATCTTAATGAAAAACTGTTTTTT. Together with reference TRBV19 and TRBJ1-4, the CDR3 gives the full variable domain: DGGITQSPKYLFRKEGQNVTLSCEQNLNHDAMYWYRQDPGQGLRLIYYSQIVNDFQKGDIAEGYSVSREKKESFPLTVTSAQKNPTAFYLCASSIFDLNEKLFFGSGTQLSVL.

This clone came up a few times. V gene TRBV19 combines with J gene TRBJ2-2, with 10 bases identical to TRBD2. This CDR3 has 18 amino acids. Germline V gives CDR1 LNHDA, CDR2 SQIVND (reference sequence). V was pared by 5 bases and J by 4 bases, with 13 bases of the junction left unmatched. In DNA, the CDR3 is TGTGCCAGTAGTCCCGGGGTTAGCGGGGGGACGAGCACCGGGGAGCTGTTTTTT. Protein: CASSPGVSGGTSTGELFF.

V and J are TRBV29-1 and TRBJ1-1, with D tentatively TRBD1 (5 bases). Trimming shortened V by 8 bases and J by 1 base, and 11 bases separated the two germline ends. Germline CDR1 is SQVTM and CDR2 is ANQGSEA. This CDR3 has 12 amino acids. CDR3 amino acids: CSFAGTNTEAFF. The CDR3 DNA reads TGCAGCTTCGCAGGGACGAACACTGAAGCTTTCTTT. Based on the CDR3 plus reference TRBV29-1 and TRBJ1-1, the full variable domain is SAVISQKPSRDICQRGTSLTIQCQVDSQVTMMFWYRQQPGQSLTLIATANQGSEATYESGFVIDKFPISRPNLTFSTLTVSNMSPEDSSIYLCSFAGTNTEAFFGQGTRLTVV.

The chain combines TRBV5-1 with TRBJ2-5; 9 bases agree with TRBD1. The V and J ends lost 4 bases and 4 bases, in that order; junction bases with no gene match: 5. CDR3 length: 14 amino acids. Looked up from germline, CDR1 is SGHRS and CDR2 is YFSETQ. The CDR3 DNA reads TGCGCCAGCAGCACCGGGACAGGGAGAGAGACCCAGTACTTC. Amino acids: CASSTGTGRETQYF. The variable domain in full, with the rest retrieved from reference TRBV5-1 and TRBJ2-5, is KAGVTQTPRYLIKTRGQQVTLSCSPISGHRSVSWYQQTPGQGLQFLFEYFSETQRNKGNFPGRFSGRQFSNSRSEMNVSTLELGDSALYLCASSTGTGRETQYFGPGTRLLVL.

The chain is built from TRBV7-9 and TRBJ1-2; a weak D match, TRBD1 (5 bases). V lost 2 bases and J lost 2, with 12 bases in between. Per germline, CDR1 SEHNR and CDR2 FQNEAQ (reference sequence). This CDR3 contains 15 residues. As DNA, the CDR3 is TGTGCCAGCAGCTTAAGTTTGGGGCCCAACTATGGCTACACCTTC. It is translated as CASSLSLGPNYGYTF.

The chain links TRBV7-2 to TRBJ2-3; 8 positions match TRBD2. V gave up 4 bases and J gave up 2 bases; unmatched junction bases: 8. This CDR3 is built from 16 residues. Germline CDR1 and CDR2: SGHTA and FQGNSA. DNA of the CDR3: TGTGCCAGCAGCTCTAGGGCGGGGGGAAACACAGATACGCAGTATTTT. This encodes CASSSRAGGNTDTQYF.

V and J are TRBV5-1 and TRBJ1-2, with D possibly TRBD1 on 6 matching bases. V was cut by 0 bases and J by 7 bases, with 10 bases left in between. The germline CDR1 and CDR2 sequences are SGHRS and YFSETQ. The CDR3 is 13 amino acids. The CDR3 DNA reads TGCGCCAGCAGCTTGGAAACAGGGCCTGGCTACACCTTC. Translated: CASSLETGPGYTF.

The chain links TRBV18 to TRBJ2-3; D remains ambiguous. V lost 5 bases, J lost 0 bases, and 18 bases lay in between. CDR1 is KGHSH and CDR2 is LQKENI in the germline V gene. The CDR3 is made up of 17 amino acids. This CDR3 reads CASSSLATSSSTDTQYF. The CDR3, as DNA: TGTGCCAGCTCATCCCTCGCAACATCTTCTAGCACAGATACGCAGTATTTT.

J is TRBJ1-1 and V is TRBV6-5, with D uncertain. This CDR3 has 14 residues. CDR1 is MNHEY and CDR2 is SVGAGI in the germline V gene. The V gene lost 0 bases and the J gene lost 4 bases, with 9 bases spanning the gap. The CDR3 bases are TGTGCCAGCAGTTACTCGCAGAGCCCCACTGAAGCTTTCTTT. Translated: CASSYSQSPTEAFF.

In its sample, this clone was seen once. The CDR3 DNA reads as TGTGCCAGCAGTCCCGGGGCGGTTGCGGGGGGGCGGGTGGAGACCCAGTACTTC. Translation: CASSPGAVAGGRVETQYF. V usage is TRBV27 and J usage is TRBJ2-5; 9 bases line up with TRBD2. This CDR3 has 18 residues. CDR1 and CDR2 (germline): MNHEY, SMNVEV (reference sequence). Unmatched junction bases numbered 18, after V lost 5 bases and J lost 5 bases.

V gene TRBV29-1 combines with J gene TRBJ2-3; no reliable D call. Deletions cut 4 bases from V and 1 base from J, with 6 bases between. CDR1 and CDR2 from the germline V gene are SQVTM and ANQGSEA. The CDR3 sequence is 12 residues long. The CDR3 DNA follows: TGCAGCGTTGTTGAGGGCACAGATACGCAGTATTTT. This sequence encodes CSVVEGTDTQYF.